Following are 25 T cell receptor beta chains from one sample sequenced in a study of PD-L1 blockade in urothelial cancer (dated by TCRdb to 2015 to 2018). The method was the immunoSEQ multiplex PCR assay. Drawn from immuneACCESS, this table holds only the in-frame rearrangements with V and J called that TCRdb kept. Clones are partly lost; checked studies trace under half to an unresolved V gene and leave the rest unexplained. This sample comprises about 23,000 clones, more than 75% of them detected only once. The ten largest clones represent approximately 10% of the sample. The sample's time point label, decoded: peripheral blood 6 weeks after treatment start. Here the sequenced sample was PBMCs, taken around atezolizumab (anti-PD-L1) treatment. The receptor source for this set is a woman aged 55-69 years with urothelial cancer.

V is TRBV5-6 and J is TRBJ1-1, with D possibly being TRBD1 (6 bases). Deletions cut 2 bases from V and 0 bases from J, with 17 bases between. Germline CDR1 is SGHDT and CDR2 is YYEEEE. The length of the CDR3 is 17 residues. Here the CDR3 DNA reads TGTGCCAGCAGCTTCAGGACAGCGCAGTACCTGAACACTGAAGCTTTCTTT. This gives the protein CASSFRTAQYLNTEAFF. Supplemented by reference TRBV5-6 and TRBJ1-1, the full variable domain reads DAGVTQSPTHLIKTRGQQVTLRCSPKSGHDTVSWYQQALGQGPQFIFQYYEEEERQRGNFPDRFSGHQFPNYSSELNVNALLLGDSALYLCASSFRTAQYLNTEAFFGQGTRLTVV.

This clone was observed once. The J gene is TRBJ2-3, the V gene TRBV5-1; 11 positions agree with TRBD2. The junction had 7 bases not matched to a gene; V was cut back by 5 bases and J by 5 bases. Germline loops: CDR1 SGHRS, CDR2 YFSETQ. The CDR3 runs 15 residues. CDR3 residues: CASRPLLAGEDTQYF. The CDR3 DNA reads TGCGCCAGCAGGCCGTTACTAGCGGGAGAAGATACGCAGTATTTT.

The V gene is TRBV5-1, the J gene TRBJ1-1, with D possibly being TRBD1 (5 bases). CDR1 is SGHRS and CDR2 is YFSETQ in the germline V gene. This CDR3 region has 14 residues. V was clipped by 0 bases and J by 1 base, with 7 bases between them. In DNA, the CDR3 is TGCGCCAGCAGCTTGGACAGGCCGAACACTGAAGCTTTCTTT. The encoded protein is CASSLDRPNTEAFF.

This sequence joins TRBV7-2 and TRBJ2-6; the D gene is possibly TRBD2 (5 bases). CDR1 and CDR2 from the germline V gene are SGHTA and FQGNSA. Trimming left V 1 base short and J 2 bases short, with 15 bases between. This CDR3 spans 18 amino acids. CDR3 sequence: CASSLGGTRATGANVLTF. CDR3 nucleotides: TGTGCCAGCAGCTTAGGGGGAACGAGGGCCACTGGGGCCAACGTCCTGACTTTC.

CDR3 coding DNA: TGTGCCAGCAGCTATGGAACTAGCGGAGCCCAAGAGACCCAGTACTTC. This encodes CASSYGTSGAQETQYF. The rearrangement links TRBV7-9 to TRBJ2-5; 8 bases are shared with TRBD2. V lost 4 bases, J lost 1 base, and 8 bases stayed unmatched. CDR1 SEHNR and CDR2 FQNEAQ come from the germline V gene (reference sequence). This CDR3 is built from 16 residues.

This chain connects TRBV4-2 to TRBJ1-1; 7 bases match TRBD1. V dropped 2 bases and J dropped 7; count of bases not matched to a gene: 10. Germline V gives CDR1 LGHNA, CDR2 YNFKEQ. The CDR3 is 15 amino acids. DNA for the CDR3: TGTGCCAGCAGCCAAATGGACAGGATAACCAGTGAAGCTTTCTTT. It is translated as CASSQMDRITSEAFF.

The V gene is TRBV5-6, the J gene TRBJ2-3; D ambiguous. Trimming cost V 3 bases and J 7 bases, with 6 bases left between them. The CDR3 runs to 11 residues. CDR1 SGHDT and CDR2 YYEEEE come from the germline V gene. The CDR3 here is CASSYDNTQYF. CDR3 coding DNA: TGTGCCAGCAGCTACGACAATACGCAGTATTTT.

The chain employs TRBV25-1 and TRBJ2-5, with D tentatively TRBD2 (6 bases). The CDR3 totals 14 residues. V lost 1 base and J 4 bases, leaving 10 bases between the germline ends. CDR1 and CDR2 (germline): MGHDK, SYGVNS. The CDR3 nucleotides are TGTGCCAGCAGTGAATTAGGAGGGTTAGAGACCCAGTACTTC. As protein: CASSELGGLETQYF.

V usage is TRBV5-1 and J usage is TRBJ1-2, with TRBD1 identical over 8 bases. V was pared by 4 bases and J by 2 bases, with 7 bases of the junction left unmatched. Germline-derived CDR1 and CDR2 are SGHRS and YFSETQ. There are 15 residues in the CDR3. The DNA of the CDR3 is TGCGCCAGCAGCGTGATGACAGGGGCGAACTATGGCTACACCTTC. Translating it yields CASSVMTGANYGYTF.

The chain joins TRBV2 to TRBJ1-1; 8 positions agree with TRBD1. V gave up 6 bases and J gave up 4 bases; unmatched junction bases: 10. Germline CDR1 and CDR2: SNHLY and FYNNEI. The CDR3 totals 15 residues. CDR3 in DNA: TGTGCCAGCAGGGACGACAGGGGCCGGGGCACTGAAGCTTTCTTT. Its translation is CASRDDRGRGTEAFF. The full variable domain, with the rest looked up from reference TRBV2 and TRBJ1-1, is EPEVTQTPSHQVTQMGQEVILRCVPISNHLYFYWYRQILGQKVEFLVSFYNNEISEKSEIFDDQFSVERPDGSNFTLKIRSTKLEDSAMYFCASRDDRGRGTEAFFGQGTRLTVV.

This chain links TRBV19 with TRBJ2-5; 7 bases fit TRBD2. Germline CDR1 LNHDA, CDR2 SQIVND (reference sequence). This CDR3 comprises 15 residues. V trimming: 4 bases; J trimming: 5 bases; junction bases outside the gene matches: 10. CDR3 in DNA: TGTGCCAGTAGTACCCGACTAGCCCTAGCGGAGACCCAGTACTTC. This gives the protein CASSTRLALAETQYF.

The rearrangement links TRBV2 to TRBJ2-4, with D possibly being TRBD1 (5 bases). Between the trimmed V and J ends, which lost 3 bases and 4 bases, there was a span of 10 bases. The CDR3 loop spans 14 amino acids. CDR1 and CDR2 from the germline V gene are SNHLY and FYNNEI. The CDR3 DNA sequence: TGTGCCAGCAGTGACAAGGCAGGGAAAAACATTCAGTACTTC. Translation: CASSDKAGKNIQYF.

V is TRBV5-1 and J is TRBJ2-3; 10 bases agree with TRBD2. Germline V lookup: CDR1 SGHRS, CDR2 YFSETQ. This CDR3 has 15 amino acids. V shed 4 bases, J shed 4 bases, and the junction held 6 bases outside the gene matches. Written as DNA, the CDR3 is TGCGCCAGCAGCGACGATCTAGCGGGAGCAGATACGCAGTATTTT. Translation gives CASSDDLAGADTQYF.

This chain connects TRBV2 to TRBJ2-5; 8 nucleotides align to TRBD1. This CDR3 contains 16 residues. Trimming at V came to 2 bases and at J to 5 bases, leaving 10 bases not matched to a gene. Germline loops: CDR1 SNHLY, CDR2 FYNNEI. The CDR3 protein is CASSEKRPGGRETQYF. The CDR3 DNA follows: TGTGCCAGCAGTGAAAAAAGGCCAGGGGGCCGGGAGACCCAGTACTTC.

The chain has TRBV19 and TRBJ2-1; TRBD2 aligns across 9 bases. The junction had 9 bases not matched to a gene; V was cut back by 3 bases and J by 9 bases. The CDR3 has 15 amino acids. The germline gives CDR1 LNHDA, CDR2 SQIVND (reference sequence). The CDR3 bases are TGTGCCAGTAGTATGGGCGGGAGGGCCGATGTTGAGCAGTTCTTC. Translating gives CASSMGGRADVEQFF.

The chain uses TRBV19 and TRBJ2-1; 7 positions agree with TRBD1. Looked up from germline, CDR1 is LNHDA and CDR2 is SQIVND (reference sequence). CDR3 size: 15 residues. V was pared by 6 bases and J by 6 bases, with 11 bases of the junction left unmatched. Here the CDR3 reads CASRYSTAGGNEQFF. DNA for the CDR3: TGTGCCAGTAGATACAGCACCGCAGGGGGCAATGAGCAGTTCTTC.

CDR3 DNA sequence: TGTGCCAGCTCATCTATCCGGACAGGGAGGGTGAACACTGAAGCTTTCTTT. This encodes CASSSIRTGRVNTEAFF. The chain joins TRBV25-1 to TRBJ1-1, with TRBD1 identical over 8 bases. Per the germline V gene, CDR1 is MGHDK and CDR2 is SYGVNS. V lost 8 bases to trimming and J lost 0 bases; unmatched junction nucleotides: 14. The CDR3 consists of 17 residues.

This clone was seen once. The CDR3 loop reads CASSLGSGGVLYEQYF. The CDR3 nucleotides are TGTGCCAGCAGTTTGGGATCAGGGGGAGTCTTATACGAGCAGTACTTC. The rearrangement joins TRBV28 to TRBJ2-7; 7 positions match TRBD1. The V and J ends lost 3 bases and 4 bases, in that order; junction bases with no gene match: 12. This CDR3 is 16 amino acids long. Germline loops: CDR1 MDHEN, CDR2 SYDVKM.

In DNA form, the CDR3 reads TGCGCCAGCAGCTCGAATGGACAGGGGGTAGATACGCAGTATTTT. Translating it yields CASSSNGQGVDTQYF. The chain is built from TRBV5-1 and TRBJ2-3, with TRBD1 identical over 10 bases. Germline V gene lookup returns CDR1 SGHRS and CDR2 YFSETQ. The CDR3 covers 15 residues. V shed 3 bases and J 5 bases; nucleotides not matched to a gene: 6.

The rearrangement joins TRBV7-9 to TRBJ2-3; 10 bases match TRBD2. CDR1 is SEHNR, CDR2 FQNEAQ, per germline (reference sequence). CDR3 length: 14 residues. The junction had 1 base not matched to a gene; V was cut back by 1 base and J by 6 bases. The CDR3 DNA reads as TGTGCCAGCAGCTTAGGGACTAGCGGTGATACGCAGTATTTT. Its translation: CASSLGTSGDTQYF.

The rearrangement joins TRBV7-2 to TRBJ1-6, with a weak D call TRBD1 (5 bases). Per the germline V gene, CDR1 is SGHTA and CDR2 is FQGNSA. The CDR3 sequence is 15 residues long. V lost 4 bases and J lost 5, with 12 bases in between. The CDR3 loop is CASSSPGIDNSPLHF. The CDR3 region has the DNA TGTGCCAGCAGCTCTCCAGGGATAGATAATTCACCCCTCCACTTT.

The chain recombines TRBV7-9 with TRBJ2-7; D may be TRBD1 (6 bases). CDR3 length: 14 amino acids. CDR1 and CDR2 from the germline V gene are SEHNR and FQNEAQ (reference sequence). Trimming removed 4 bases from V and 2 bases from J, with 12 bases in between. The CDR3 protein is CASSSRDTPYEQYF. The CDR3, as DNA: TGTGCCAGCAGCTCCCGGGACACTCCCTACGAGCAGTACTTC.

The V gene is TRBV11-2, the J gene TRBJ2-1; 9 nucleotides align to TRBD2. V shed 2 bases and J 4 bases; nucleotides not matched to a gene: 9. The CDR3 spans 17 residues. Germline-derived CDR1 and CDR2 are SGHAT and FQNNGV. The CDR3 region has the DNA TGTGCCAGCAGCTTAACTTGGCGGGGGGGCCCATACAATGAGCAGTTCTTC. This gives the protein CASSLTWRGGPYNEQFF.

The chain joins TRBV6-5 to TRBJ2-3; possible D gene TRBD1, 6 bases. Looked up from germline, CDR1 is MNHEY and CDR2 is SVGAGI. The CDR3 is 15 amino acids. The ends were cut back, 5 bases at V and 0 bases at J, with 12 bases in the middle. The CDR3 coding sequence is TGTGCCAGCAGTCACGACAGGATTAGCACAGATACGCAGTATTTT. This encodes CASSHDRISTDTQYF.

This chain joins TRBV5-5 and TRBJ2-7, with D perhaps matching TRBD2 (6 bases). In germline, CDR1 is SGHKS, CDR2 YYEKEE (reference sequence). Trimming stripped 4 bases from V and 5 bases from J, with 19 bases between. The CDR3 runs 15 residues. CDR3 region: CASSLIGGAGNEQYF. The CDR3 DNA reads TGTGCCAGCAGCCTAATTGGAGGGGCAGGAAACGAGCAGTACTTC.